Listed below are T cell receptor beta chains from one sample, sequenced in a study of patients and donors after allogeneic stem cell transplantation. Using its own MiXCR run on the RT-PCR reads, TCRdb lists one record per CDR3 protein. The repertoire holds fewer than 500,000 distinct CDR3 sequences, under 20% seen once, with about 7% in the top ten. The source material was blood, either unsorted or a sorted T cell fraction (not recorded which). The receptors come from a human donor who was either an allogeneic HSCT recipient or a stem cell or donor lymphocyte infusion donor (not recorded which). It is not recorded whose cells these are; they may come from a transplant donor. Each CDR3 is given without its conserved first and last residue.

cdr3_length j_call v_call cdr3_aa
14 TRBJ1-2 TRBV5-5 ASSLEQGAVVYGYT
13 TRBJ2-7 TRBV20-1 SARPGQGVGYEQY
13 TRBJ1-2 TRBV7-9 ASSAWDSNNYGYT
11 TRBJ1-4 TRBV4-3 ASSQEPNEKLF
14 TRBJ2-1 TRBV9 ASSVGGLAGLNEQF
14 TRBJ2-5 TRBV4-1 ASSQGPKPHQETQY
13 TRBJ1-5 TRBV2 ASSPALGGNQPQH
11 TRBJ2-7 TRBV5-1 ASRTGEGNEQY
12 TRBJ2-1 TRBV13 ASSLELAVVEQF
13 TRBJ2-5 TRBV15 ATSVQGKAQETQY